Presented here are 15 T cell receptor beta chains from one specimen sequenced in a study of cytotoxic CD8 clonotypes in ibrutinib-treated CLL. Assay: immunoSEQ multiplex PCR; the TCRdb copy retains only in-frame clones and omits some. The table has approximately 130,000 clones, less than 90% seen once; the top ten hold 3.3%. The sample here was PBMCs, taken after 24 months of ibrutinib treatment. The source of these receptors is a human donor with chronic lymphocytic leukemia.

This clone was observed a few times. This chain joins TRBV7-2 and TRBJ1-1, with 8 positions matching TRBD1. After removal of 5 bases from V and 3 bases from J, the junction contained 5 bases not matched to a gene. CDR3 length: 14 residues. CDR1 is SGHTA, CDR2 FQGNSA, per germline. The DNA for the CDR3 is TGTGCCAGCAGCATCAGGGGGCGGGACACTGAAGCTTTCTTT. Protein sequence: CASSIRGRDTEAFF.

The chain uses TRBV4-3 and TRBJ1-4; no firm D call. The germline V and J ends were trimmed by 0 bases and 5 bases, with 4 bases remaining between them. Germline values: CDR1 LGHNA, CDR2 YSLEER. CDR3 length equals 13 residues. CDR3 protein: CASSQDRNEKLFF. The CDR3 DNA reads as TGCGCCAGCAGCCAAGATCGGAATGAAAAACTGTTTTTT.

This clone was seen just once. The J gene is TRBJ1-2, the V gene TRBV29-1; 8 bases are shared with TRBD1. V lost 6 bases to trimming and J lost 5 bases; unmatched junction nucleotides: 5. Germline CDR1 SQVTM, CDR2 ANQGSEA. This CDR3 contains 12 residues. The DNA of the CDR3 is TGCAGCGTAGCCCAGGGGGCTTATGGCTACACCTTC. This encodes CSVAQGAYGYTF.

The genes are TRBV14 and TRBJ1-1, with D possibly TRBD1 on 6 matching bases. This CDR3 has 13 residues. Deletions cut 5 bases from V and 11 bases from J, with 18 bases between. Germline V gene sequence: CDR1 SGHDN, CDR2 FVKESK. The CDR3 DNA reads TGTGCCAGCAGCTTGAACAGGGACCTTGGGGCTTTCTTT. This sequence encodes CASSLNRDLGAFF.

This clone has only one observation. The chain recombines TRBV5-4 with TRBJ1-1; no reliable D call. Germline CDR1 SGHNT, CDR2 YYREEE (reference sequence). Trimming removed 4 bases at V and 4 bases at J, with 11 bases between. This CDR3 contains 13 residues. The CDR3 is CASSPEVLTEAFF. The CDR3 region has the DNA TGTGCCAGCAGCCCGGAGGTCCTCACTGAAGCTTTCTTT.

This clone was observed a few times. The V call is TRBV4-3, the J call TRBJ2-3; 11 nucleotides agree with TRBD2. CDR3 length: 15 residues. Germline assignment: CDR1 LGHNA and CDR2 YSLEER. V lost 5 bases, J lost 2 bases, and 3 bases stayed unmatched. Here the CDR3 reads CASSLAGGPTDTQYF. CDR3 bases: TGCGCCAGCAGCTTAGCGGGGGGGCCCACAGATACGCAGTATTTT.

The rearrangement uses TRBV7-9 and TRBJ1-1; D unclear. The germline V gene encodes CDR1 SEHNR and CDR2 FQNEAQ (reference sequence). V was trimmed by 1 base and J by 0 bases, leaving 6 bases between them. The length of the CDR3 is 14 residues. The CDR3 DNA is TGTGCCAGCAGCTTAGGAATCATGAACACTGAAGCTTTCTTT. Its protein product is CASSLGIMNTEAFF. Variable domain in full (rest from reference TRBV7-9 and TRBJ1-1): DTGVSQNPRHKITKRGQNVTFRCDPISEHNRLYWYRQTLGQGPEFLTYFQNEAQLEKSRLLSDRFSAERPKGSFSTLEIQRTEQGDSAMYLCASSLGIMNTEAFFGQGTRLTVV.

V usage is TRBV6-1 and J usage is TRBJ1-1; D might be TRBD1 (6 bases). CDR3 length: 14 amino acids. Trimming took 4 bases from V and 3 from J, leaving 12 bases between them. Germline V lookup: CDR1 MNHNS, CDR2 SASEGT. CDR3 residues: CASSVQGSYTEAFF. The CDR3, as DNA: TGTGCCAGCAGTGTTCAGGGGTCCTACACTGAAGCTTTCTTT.

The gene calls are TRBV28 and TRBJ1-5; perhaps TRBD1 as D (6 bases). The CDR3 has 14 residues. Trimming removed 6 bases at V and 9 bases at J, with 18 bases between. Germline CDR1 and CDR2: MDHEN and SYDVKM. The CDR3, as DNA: TGTGCCAGCAGGCAACAGGGATCCCTCAGGCCCCAGCATTTT. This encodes CASRQQGSLRPQHF.

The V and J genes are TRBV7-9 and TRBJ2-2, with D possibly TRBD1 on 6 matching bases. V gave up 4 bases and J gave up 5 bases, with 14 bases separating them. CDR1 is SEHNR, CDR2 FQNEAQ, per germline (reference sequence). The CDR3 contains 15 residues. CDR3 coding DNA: TGTGCCAGCAGCTCAGATCAGGGGCGGACCGGGGAGCTGTTTTTT. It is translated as CASSSDQGRTGELFF.

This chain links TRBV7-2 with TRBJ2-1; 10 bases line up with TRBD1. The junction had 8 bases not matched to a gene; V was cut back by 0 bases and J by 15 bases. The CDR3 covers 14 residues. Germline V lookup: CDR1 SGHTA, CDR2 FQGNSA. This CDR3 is CASSLAATGGGWFF. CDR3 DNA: TGTGCCAGCAGCTTAGCGGCGACAGGGGGCGGCTGGTTCTTC.

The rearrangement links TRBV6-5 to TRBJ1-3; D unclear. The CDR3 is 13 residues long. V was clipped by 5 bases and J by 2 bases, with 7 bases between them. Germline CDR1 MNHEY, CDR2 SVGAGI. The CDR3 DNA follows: TGTGCCAGCAGTCCAAAAACTGGAAACACCATATATTTT. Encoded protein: CASSPKTGNTIYF.

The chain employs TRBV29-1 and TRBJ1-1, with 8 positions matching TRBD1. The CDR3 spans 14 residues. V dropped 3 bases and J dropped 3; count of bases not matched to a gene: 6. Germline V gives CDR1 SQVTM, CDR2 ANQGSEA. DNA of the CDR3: TGCAGCGTTGACCCGACAGGGGTTTACACTGAAGCTTTCTTT. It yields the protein CSVDPTGVYTEAFF.

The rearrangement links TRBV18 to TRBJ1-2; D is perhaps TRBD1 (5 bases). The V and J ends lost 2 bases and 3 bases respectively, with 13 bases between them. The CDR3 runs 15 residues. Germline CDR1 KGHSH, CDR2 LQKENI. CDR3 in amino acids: CASSPSDRKDYGYTF. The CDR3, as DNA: TGTGCCAGCTCACCAAGCGACAGAAAGGACTATGGCTACACCTTC.

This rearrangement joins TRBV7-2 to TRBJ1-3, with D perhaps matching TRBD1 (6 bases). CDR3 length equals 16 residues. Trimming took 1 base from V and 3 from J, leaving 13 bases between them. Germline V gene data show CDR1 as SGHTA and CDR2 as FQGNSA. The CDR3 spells CASSLGPGARGNTIYF. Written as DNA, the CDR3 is TGTGCCAGCAGCTTAGGACCGGGGGCGCGTGGAAACACCATATATTTT.